This T cell receptor beta chain comes out of a study of a mutant IDH1 vaccine in newly diagnosed glioma. As for the study in general: Treated patients had a mean age of 40.4 years and a sex split that was around 62% male and roughly 40% female. Beforehand, treatment had been radiotherapy, temozolomide, or both; the majority received both.

In the case of this clone: Its antigen remains unknown.

TCRdb's copy holds only in-frame clones and misses some; the assay was immunoSEQ multiplex PCR. The table has around 60,000 clones, 91% seen once; the top ten hold roughly 2.5%. General study results and limits: Vaccine-induced immune responses occurred in under 95% of patients. Top-clonotype changes in peripheral T cells seemed unrelated to pseudoprogression.

The time point was: baseline, week 1 (first vaccination visit). Treatment given: pre-vaccination baseline after standard-of-care therapy. There are 14 residues in the CDR3. Germline CDR1 reads GTSNPN; CDR2 reads SVGIG (reference sequence). V lost 0 bases and J lost 2, with 10 bases in between. The receptor comes from a man aged 45-60 years with glioma. The V and J genes are TRBV30 and TRBJ1-1; TRBD1 is a possible D gene (5 bases). This material consisted of PBMCs, taken from a glioma patient treated with radiotherapy, temozolomide or both. The CDR3 bases are TGTGCCTGGAGTGTACGGGGGGGAAACACTGAAGCTTTCTTT. It encodes CAWSVRGGNTEAFF.